This is a list of T cell receptor beta chains from one sample in a study of control samples from healthy donors and cancer patients. This table comes from immunoSEQ multiplex PCR, and its TCRdb copy is limited to in-frame clones, with some not included. The sample consists of 150,000 or so clones, about 86% of them appearing once. The sample comprised blood. These receptors all stem from a woman in her twenties or thirties in good health. CDR3s include the opening cysteine and the closing phenylalanine or tryptophan. Fields, in order: CDR3 length, D gene, V gene, J gene, clone size, CDR3 protein, CDR3 DNA. The D gene is left open where the match is weak. Clone size appears in some rows only: once, few, many, or a class for an expanded clone.

CDR3 length: 13
D gene: .
V gene: TRBV19
J gene: TRBJ1-5
clone size: .
CDR3 protein: CASSTGGNQPQHF
CDR3 DNA: TGTGCCAGTAGTACAGGGGGCAATCAGCCCCAGCATTTT

CDR3 length: 19
D gene: TRBD2
V gene: TRBV9
J gene: TRBJ2-3
clone size: .
CDR3 protein: CASSDRIGLAGGQMDTQYF
CDR3 DNA: TGTGCCAGCAGCGACAGGATCGGACTAGCGGGAGGGCAGATGGATACGCAGTATTTT

CDR3 length: 14
D gene: .
V gene: TRBV19
J gene: TRBJ1-4
clone size: .
CDR3 protein: CASSSDGGNEKLFF
CDR3 DNA: TGTGCCAGTAGTTCGGACGGAGGAAATGAAAAACTGTTTTTT

CDR3 length: 13
D gene: .
V gene: TRBV29-1
J gene: TRBJ1-2
clone size: .
CDR3 protein: CSVDKGSGYGYTF
CDR3 DNA: TGCAGCGTTGACAAGGGGAGTGGCTATGGCTACACCTTC

CDR3 length: 17
D gene: TRBD1
V gene: TRBV29-1
J gene: TRBJ1-2
clone size: .
CDR3 protein: CSVEGQGASPVDYGYTF
CDR3 DNA: TGCAGCGTTGAAGGGCAGGGGGCTTCCCCAGTAGACTATGGCTACACCTTC

CDR3 length: 11
D gene: .
V gene: TRBV15
J gene: TRBJ2-1
clone size: .
CDR3 protein: CATSRANEQFF
CDR3 DNA: TGTGCCACCAGCAGAGCCAATGAGCAGTTCTTC

CDR3 length: 17
D gene: .
V gene: TRBV7-2
J gene: TRBJ2-3
clone size: once
CDR3 protein: CASSLAFWGAPPDTQYF
CDR3 DNA: TGTGCCAGCAGCTTAGCTTTTTGGGGGGCCCCCCCAGATACGCAGTATTTT

CDR3 length: 17
D gene: TRBD2
V gene: TRBV10-3
J gene: TRBJ2-5
clone size: .
CDR3 protein: CAISDSGLAGGVETQYF
CDR3 DNA: TGTGCCATCAGTGACTCCGGACTAGCGGGGGGAGTGGAGACCCAGTACTTC

CDR3 length: 12
D gene: .
V gene: TRBV6-5
J gene: TRBJ1-1
clone size: .
CDR3 protein: CASSQGSAEAFF
CDR3 DNA: TGTGCCAGCAGCCAGGGGAGCGCTGAAGCTTTCTTT

CDR3 length: 15
D gene: TRBD1
V gene: TRBV6-5
J gene: TRBJ1-1
clone size: .
CDR3 protein: CASSEDRRPYRETFF
CDR3 DNA: TGTGCCAGCAGCGAGGACAGGCGACCATATAGGGAAACTTTCTTT

CDR3 length: 16
D gene: .
V gene: TRBV7-2
J gene: TRBJ2-3
clone size: once
CDR3 protein: CASSLHGGFNTDTQYF
CDR3 DNA: TGTGCCAGCAGCTTACACGGCGGGTTTAACACAGATACGCAGTATTTT

CDR3 length: 13
D gene: TRBD2
V gene: TRBV12-3/TRBV12-4
J gene: TRBJ2-5
clone size: .
CDR3 protein: CASRLAGGETQYF
CDR3 DNA: TGTGCCAGCCGCCTAGCGGGGGGGGAGACCCAGTACTTC

CDR3 length: 13
D gene: .
V gene: TRBV18
J gene: TRBJ1-2
clone size: .
CDR3 protein: CASSRRRDYGYTF
CDR3 DNA: TGTGCCAGCTCCCGTAGGCGGGACTATGGCTACACCTTC

CDR3 length: 19
D gene: .
V gene: TRBV6-1
J gene: TRBJ2-6
clone size: .
CDR3 protein: CASSDGSRLLRPGANVLTF
CDR3 DNA: TGTGCCAGCAGTGATGGGTCTAGGTTACTCCGCCCCGGGGCCAACGTCCTGACTTTC

CDR3 length: 14
D gene: .
V gene: TRBV28
J gene: TRBJ1-5
clone size: .
CDR3 protein: CASRKDSGLWPQHF
CDR3 DNA: TGTGCCAGCAGAAAAGACAGCGGTCTATGGCCCCAGCATTTT

CDR3 length: 13
D gene: .
V gene: TRBV25-1
J gene: TRBJ1-1
clone size: .
CDR3 protein: CASRDNLNTEAFF
CDR3 DNA: TGTGCCAGCCGTGACAATTTGAACACTGAAGCTTTCTTT

CDR3 length: 14
D gene: TRBD2
V gene: TRBV6-5
J gene: TRBJ2-3
clone size: .
CDR3 protein: CASSLAGGRDTQYF
CDR3 DNA: TGTGCCAGCAGTCTAGCGGGGGGGCGGGATACGCAGTATTTT

CDR3 length: 17
D gene: TRBD2
V gene: TRBV3-1/TRBV3-2
J gene: TRBJ2-7
clone size: .
CDR3 protein: CASSQAGTSGNRYEQYF
CDR3 DNA: TGTGCCAGCAGCCAAGCGGGAACTAGCGGGAATCGGTACGAGCAGTACTTC

CDR3 length: 12
D gene: .
V gene: TRBV12-3/TRBV12-4
J gene: TRBJ2-1
clone size: once
CDR3 protein: CASSPGVNEQFF
CDR3 DNA: TGTGCCAGCTCCCCAGGGGTCAATGAGCAGTTCTTC

CDR3 length: 16
D gene: .
V gene: TRBV3-1/TRBV3-2
J gene: TRBJ1-2
clone size: .
CDR3 protein: CASSPEGRRTSNGYTF
CDR3 DNA: TGTGCCAGCAGCCCAGAGGGTCGCCGGACAAGTAATGGCTACACCTTC

CDR3 length: 14
D gene: .
V gene: TRBV2
J gene: TRBJ2-2
clone size: .
CDR3 protein: CASRKQGGTGELFF
CDR3 DNA: TGTGCCAGCAGGAAGCAGGGGGGGACCGGGGAGCTGTTTTTT

CDR3 length: 17
D gene: TRBD1
V gene: TRBV27
J gene: TRBJ1-5
clone size: .
CDR3 protein: CASSLRAPGGFYQPQHF
CDR3 DNA: TGTGCCAGCAGTTTAAGGGCTCCAGGGGGGTTTTATCAGCCCCAGCATTTT